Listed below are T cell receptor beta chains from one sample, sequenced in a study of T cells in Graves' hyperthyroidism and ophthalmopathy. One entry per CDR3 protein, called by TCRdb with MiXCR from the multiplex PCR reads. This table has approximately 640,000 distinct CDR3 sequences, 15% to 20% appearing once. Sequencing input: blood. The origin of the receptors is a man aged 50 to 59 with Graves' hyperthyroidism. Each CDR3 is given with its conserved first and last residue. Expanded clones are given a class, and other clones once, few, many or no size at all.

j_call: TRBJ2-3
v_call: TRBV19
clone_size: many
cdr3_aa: CASSTRSSNLAGEDPTDTQYF

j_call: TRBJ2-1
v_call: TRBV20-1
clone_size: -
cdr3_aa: CSARRLAGGLNEQFF

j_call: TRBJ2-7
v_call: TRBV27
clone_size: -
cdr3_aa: CASSPLGTSGMSSYEQYF

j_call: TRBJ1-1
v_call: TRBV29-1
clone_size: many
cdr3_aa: CSVRQDRSTEAFF

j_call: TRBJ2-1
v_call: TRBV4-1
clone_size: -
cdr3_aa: CASSQDLQIYNEQFF

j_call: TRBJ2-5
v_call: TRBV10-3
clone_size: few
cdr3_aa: CAIRPETGTQYF

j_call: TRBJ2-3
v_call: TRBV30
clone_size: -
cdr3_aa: CAWSVSHTQYF

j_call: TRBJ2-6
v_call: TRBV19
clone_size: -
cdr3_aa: CASIRTGEPGANVLTF

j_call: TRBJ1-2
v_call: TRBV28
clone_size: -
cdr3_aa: CASSPGSGQGVDYTF

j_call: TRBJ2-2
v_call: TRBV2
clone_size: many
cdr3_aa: CASSDFQRELDGELFF

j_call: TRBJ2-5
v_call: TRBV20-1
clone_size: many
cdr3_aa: CSARRGSRGLETQYF

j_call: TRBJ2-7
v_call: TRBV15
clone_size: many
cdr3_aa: CATSREGQGAREQYF

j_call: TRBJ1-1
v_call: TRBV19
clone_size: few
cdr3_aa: CASSTWPGPHTRGNTEAFF

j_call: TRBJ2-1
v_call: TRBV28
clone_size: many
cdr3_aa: CASSLRAANLNEQFF

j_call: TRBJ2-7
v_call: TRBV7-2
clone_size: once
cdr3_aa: CASSRLATVNEQYF

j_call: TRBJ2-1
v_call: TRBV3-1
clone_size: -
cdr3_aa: CASSQSPDDNEQFF

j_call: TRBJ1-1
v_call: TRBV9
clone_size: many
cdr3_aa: CASSGYRGGGEAFF

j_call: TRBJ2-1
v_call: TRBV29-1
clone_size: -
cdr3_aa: CSVASGTSGRAYNEQFF

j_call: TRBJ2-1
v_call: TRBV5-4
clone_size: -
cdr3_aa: CASSLLRMEQFF

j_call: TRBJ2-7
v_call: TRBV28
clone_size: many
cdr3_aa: CASSLTSGVSYEQYF

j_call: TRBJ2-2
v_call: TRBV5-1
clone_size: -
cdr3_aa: CASSSHTGTGYRGSTGELFF

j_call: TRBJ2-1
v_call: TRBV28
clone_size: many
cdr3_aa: CASSPIVGGYNEQFF

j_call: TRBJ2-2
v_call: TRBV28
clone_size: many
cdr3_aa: CASRTYSGSGELFF

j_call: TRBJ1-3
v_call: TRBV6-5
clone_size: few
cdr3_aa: CASSYNRPKPGNTIYF

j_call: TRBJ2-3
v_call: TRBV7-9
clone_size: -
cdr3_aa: CASRTRRTGSTDTQYF

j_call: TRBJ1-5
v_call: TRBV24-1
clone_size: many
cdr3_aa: CATSDPRTENQPQHF

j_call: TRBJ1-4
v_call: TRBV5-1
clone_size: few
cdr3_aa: CASSIRGAATNGKLFF

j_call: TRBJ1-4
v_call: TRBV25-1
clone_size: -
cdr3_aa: CASSKNRGASEKLFF

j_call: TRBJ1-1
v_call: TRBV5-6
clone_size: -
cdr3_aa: CASSLHRANSNTEAFF

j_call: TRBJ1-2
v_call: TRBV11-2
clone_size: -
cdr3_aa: CASSFRDRSNYGYTF

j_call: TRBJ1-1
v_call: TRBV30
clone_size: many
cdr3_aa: CAWSVMNTEAFF

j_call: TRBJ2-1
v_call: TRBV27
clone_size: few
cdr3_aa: CASIGVAGDLPRNEQFF

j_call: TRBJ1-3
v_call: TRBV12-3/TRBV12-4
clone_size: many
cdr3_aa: CASSSGPPGHRTSGNTIYF

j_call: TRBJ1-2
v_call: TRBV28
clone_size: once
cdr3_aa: CASSLSAGRGYGYTF

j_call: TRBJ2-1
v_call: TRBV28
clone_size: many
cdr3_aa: CASSFGTSGVEQFF

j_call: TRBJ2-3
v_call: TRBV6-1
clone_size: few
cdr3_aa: CASSSDPQRTQYF

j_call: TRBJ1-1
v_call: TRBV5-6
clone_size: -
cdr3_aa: CASSTGRRGTEAFF

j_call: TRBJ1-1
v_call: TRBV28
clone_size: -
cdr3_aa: CASEGSTEAFF

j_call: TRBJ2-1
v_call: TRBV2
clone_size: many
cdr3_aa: CASSVFLADSGDEQFF

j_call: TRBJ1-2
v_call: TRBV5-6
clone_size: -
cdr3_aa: CASTTEDRTYGYTF

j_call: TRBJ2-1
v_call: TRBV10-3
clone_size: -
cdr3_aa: CATRTSGSSNEQFF

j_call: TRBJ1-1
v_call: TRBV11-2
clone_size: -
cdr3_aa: CASSLTGKAEAFF

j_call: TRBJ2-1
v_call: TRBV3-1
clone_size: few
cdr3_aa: CASSQGARNEQFF

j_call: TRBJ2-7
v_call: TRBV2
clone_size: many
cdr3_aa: CASRRAYEQYF

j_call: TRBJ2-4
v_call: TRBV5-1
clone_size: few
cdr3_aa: CASSWETDRRKNIQYF

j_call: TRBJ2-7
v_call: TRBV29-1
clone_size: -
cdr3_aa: CSARLAGTSYEQYF

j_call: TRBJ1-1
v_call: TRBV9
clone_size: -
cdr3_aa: CASSPYTGTPREAFF

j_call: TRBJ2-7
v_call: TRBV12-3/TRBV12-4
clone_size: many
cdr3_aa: CASTRQDAVGEQYF

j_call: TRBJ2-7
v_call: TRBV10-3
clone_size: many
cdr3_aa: CAISPSGSQSGEQYF

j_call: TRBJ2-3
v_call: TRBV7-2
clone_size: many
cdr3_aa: CASSLSQPSIDTQYF

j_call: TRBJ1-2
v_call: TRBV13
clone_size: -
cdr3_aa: CASSTNRGQGYTF

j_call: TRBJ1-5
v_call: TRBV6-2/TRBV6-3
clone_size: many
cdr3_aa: CASQTVNSNQPQHF

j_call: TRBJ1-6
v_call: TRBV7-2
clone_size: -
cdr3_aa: CASSLVSDRNSPLHF

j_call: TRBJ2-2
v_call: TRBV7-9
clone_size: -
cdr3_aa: CAGGTGGSGELFF

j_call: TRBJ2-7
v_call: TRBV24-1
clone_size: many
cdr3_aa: CATSDFSNGGYEQYF

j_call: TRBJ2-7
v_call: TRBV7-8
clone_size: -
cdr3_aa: CVSSLDLSEQYF

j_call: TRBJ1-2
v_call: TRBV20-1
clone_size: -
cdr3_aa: CSARTRFGYTF

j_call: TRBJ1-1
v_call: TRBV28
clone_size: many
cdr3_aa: CASSLLGGDAEAFF

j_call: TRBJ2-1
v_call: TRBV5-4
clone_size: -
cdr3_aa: CASSLSSWRESSYNEQFF

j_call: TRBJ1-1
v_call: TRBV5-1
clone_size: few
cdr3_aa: CASSLQDYTEAFF